This T cell receptor (beta chain) is from a study of shared clonotypes between healthy human individuals. V was trimmed by 0 bases and J by 5 bases, leaving 8 bases between them. Germline V gene sequence: CDR1 SGHDT, CDR2 YYEEEE. This CDR3 comprises 13 residues. Sequencing used immunoSEQ multiplex PCR; TCRdb keeps in-frame clones, though not all of them. There are some 2,000,000 clones in the sample; 85% to 95% occur only once, and around 0.13% lies in the top ten. J is TRBJ2-5 and V is TRBV5-6; D is unresolved. Input material: naive CD4+ T cells sorted from blood. Subset described: CD45RA+ positively selected. The sequence was obtained from a man younger than 30 in good health. The CDR3 DNA follows: TGTGCCAGCAGCTTGGTTTTAGGGGAGACCCAGTACTTC. Its protein is CASSLVLGETQYF.